This TCR beta chain was identified in a study of Graves' ophthalmopathy and Graves' hyperthyroidism. Findings and limits, study-wide: Both an approximately 69% sensitivity and an approximately 79% specificity characterized the model's predictions of ophthalmopathy progression.

The PBMCs were taken from roughly 9.3 ml of fresh peripheral blood. There are a few counts of this clonotype. Antigen unknown. RNA transcripts were the template, and TCR beta CDR3 regions were amplified from them. The workflow started with a first-round RT-PCR run with HTBI primers and then moved on to a second-round multiplex PCR. TCRdb re-derived calls from the multiplex PCR reads in MiXCR, one entry per CDR3 protein. Of around 670,000 distinct CDR3 sequences in the sample, roughly 41% are singletons; the top ten hold 40% to 55%. The germline CDR1 and CDR2 sequences are SGDLS and YYNGEE. V was cut by 1 base and J by 7 bases, with 24 bases left in between. The CDR3 length is 18 residues.

The sequence came from an adult man with Graves' ophthalmopathy. The chain has TRBV9 and TRBJ1-3, with D uncertain. Material: peripheral blood. The CDR3 coding sequence is TGTGCCAGCAGCGTACTTAACGATGTCAGTGGGGTGCGGAACACCATATATTTT. It yields the protein CASSVLNDVSGVRNTIYF.